The next 31 T cell receptor beta chains were all read from a single sample in a study of graft-versus-host responses after intestinal transplantation. Antigens for these TCRs are unknown. Profiled with immunoSEQ multiplex PCR; TCRdb holds only in-frame clones, not every one. Of about 130,000 clones listed, roughly nine tenths were seen once; the top ten hold around 0.15%. The source was unstimulated CD4+ T cells sorted from spleen or lymph node cells, collected before intestinal transplant. The source of these receptors is a human donor who received an intestinal transplant.

This chain links TRBV5-8 with TRBJ1-2; D unresolved. Between the trimmed V and J ends, which lost 0 bases and 8 bases, there was a span of 5 bases. Germline CDR1 SGHTS, CDR2 YDEGEE. The CDR3 loop spans 11 amino acids. CDR3 in DNA: TGTGCCAGCAGCTTGGCAGGCGGCTACACCTTC. Protein product: CASSLAGGYTF.

The genes are TRBV4-2 and TRBJ1-4; weak D call: TRBD1 (5 bases). Germline V CDR1 and CDR2: LGHNA, YNFKEQ. The CDR3 is 15 amino acids. The ends were cut back, 4 bases at V and 2 bases at J, with 11 bases in the middle. CDR3: CASSLQGTTNEKLFF. The CDR3 nucleotides are TGTGCCAGCAGCCTTCAGGGAACGACTAATGAAAAACTGTTTTTT.

The chain employs TRBV9 and TRBJ2-7, with TRBD2 matching 13 bases. V was pared by 4 bases and J by 9 bases, with 13 bases of the junction left unmatched. Per the germline V gene, CDR1 is SGDLS and CDR2 is YYNGEE. This CDR3 comprises 16 residues. The CDR3 here is CASSPHGLAGARRQYF. The DNA for the CDR3 is TGTGCCAGCAGCCCCCACGGACTAGCGGGGGCCCGAAGGCAGTACTTC.

The CDR3 region is CASSFGASGGLKETQYF. CDR3 nucleotide sequence: TGCGCCAGCAGCTTTGGGGCTAGCGGGGGGCTAAAAGAGACCCAGTACTTC. The chain employs TRBV5-1 and TRBJ2-5, with TRBD2 matching 11 bases. The CDR3 extends over 17 amino acids. CDR1 is SGHRS, CDR2 YFSETQ, per germline. V was clipped by 2 bases and J by 3 bases; unmatched bases: 9.

The chain has TRBV11-1 and TRBJ2-4; TRBD2 is a possible D gene (6 bases). The V gene's germline CDR1 is SGHAT and CDR2 FQDESV (reference sequence). The CDR3 loop spans 12 amino acids. The V gene lost 5 bases and the J gene lost 9 bases, with 11 bases spanning the gap. The CDR3 sequence: CASSRPGGIQYF. CDR3 coding DNA: TGTGCCAGCAGCCGCCCCGGGGGCATTCAGTACTTC.

The rearrangement joins TRBV5-1 to TRBJ1-3; 7 bases align to TRBD1. Germline V gives CDR1 SGHRS, CDR2 YFSETQ. V lost 1 base to trimming and J lost 0 bases; unmatched junction nucleotides: 7. CDR3 size: 17 residues. CDR3 sequence: CASSLKRGRSSGNTIYF. The CDR3 DNA is TGCGCCAGCAGCTTGAAAAGGGGGCGAAGCTCTGGAAACACCATATATTTT.

The chain is built from TRBV11-2 and TRBJ1-6; D call uncertain. Deletions cut 2 bases from V and 10 bases from J, with 15 bases between. The V gene's germline CDR1 is SGHAT and CDR2 FQNNGV. There are 15 residues in the CDR3. The CDR3 reads CASSLLGLEGSPLHF. In DNA, the CDR3 is TGTGCCAGCAGCTTATTAGGACTCGAGGGATCACCCCTCCACTTT.

The chain is built from TRBV15 and TRBJ2-1; TRBD2 might be the D (6 bases). V lost 3 bases to trimming and J lost 2 bases, with 8 bases between them. The CDR3 loop spans 14 amino acids. CDR1 and CDR2 from the germline V gene are LNHNV and YYDKDF (reference sequence). The CDR3 nucleotides are TGTGCCACCAGCAGCGGAGGGACCTACAATGAGCAGTTCTTC. This translates into CATSSGGTYNEQFF.

The CDR3 spells CSVGGQGGYGEKLFF. CDR3 in DNA: TGCAGCGTTGGTGGACAGGGCGGCTACGGTGAAAAACTGTTTTTT. J is TRBJ1-4 and V is TRBV29-1; 8 positions agree with TRBD1. V dropped 4 bases and J dropped 7; count of bases not matched to a gene: 11. In germline, CDR1 is SQVTM, CDR2 ANQGSEA. This CDR3 spans 15 amino acids.

This clone appeared a few times. This rearrangement joins TRBV7-9 to TRBJ2-6, with a possible D match to TRBD1 (6 bases). The V end lost 5 bases, the J end lost 12 bases, and 17 bases lay between the germline ends. The CDR3 length is 14 residues. CDR1 SEHNR and CDR2 FQNEAQ come from the germline V gene (reference sequence). The CDR3 reads CASSPRTGLPVLTF. The CDR3 DNA sequence: TGTGCCAGCAGCCCCCGAACAGGGTTGCCCGTCCTGACTTTC.

The chain uses TRBV27 and TRBJ2-1; TRBD2 matches at 11 bases. The CDR3 covers 16 residues. Losses at the gene ends were 6 bases for V and 0 bases for J; bases not matched to a gene: 4. CDR1 is MNHEY, CDR2 SMNVEV, per germline (reference sequence). DNA of the CDR3: TGTGCCAGCAGGCCACTAGCGGGGGCCTCCTACAATGAGCAGTTCTTC. Translating it yields CASRPLAGASYNEQFF.

The rearrangement links TRBV7-9 to TRBJ1-2; D call uncertain. The V gene lost 1 base and the J gene lost 8 bases, with 11 bases spanning the gap. CDR1 and CDR2 (germline): SEHNR, FQNEAQ (reference sequence). The CDR3 length is 13 residues. The chain's CDR3 is CASSLVGLAGYTF. The CDR3 DNA sequence: TGTGCCAGCAGCTTAGTTGGGCTGGCCGGCTACACCTTC.

J is TRBJ1-2 and V is TRBV9, with D possibly matching TRBD1 (6 bases). Germline V lookup: CDR1 SGDLS, CDR2 YYNGEE. The CDR3 spans 16 residues. V was trimmed by 1 base and J by 8 bases, leaving 21 bases between them. CDR3 nucleotide sequence: TGTGCCAGCAGCGTAATCCCCCCGGACAGCTATGGGGGCTACACCTTC. Encoded protein: CASSVIPPDSYGGYTF.

This clone was observed a single time. This sequence joins TRBV20-1 and TRBJ2-5, with D unresolved. The CDR3 extends over 11 amino acids. Germline assignment: CDR1 DFQATT and CDR2 SNEGSKA (reference sequence). Between the trimmed V and J ends, which lost 6 bases and 2 bases, there was a span of 7 bases. The CDR3, as DNA: TGCAGTGCGGACGGGCAAGAGACCCAGTACTTC. It yields the protein CSADGQETQYF.

V gene TRBV7-9 combines with J gene TRBJ2-3; 7 bases align to TRBD2. The CDR3 loop spans 14 amino acids. Per germline, CDR1 SEHNR and CDR2 FQNEAQ (reference sequence). With 5 bases clipped from V and 5 bases from J, the junction kept 7 bases outside the gene matches. The CDR3 DNA reads as TGTGCCAGCAGCCCGGTGGCTAGCGGAGATACGCAGTATTTT. Its protein product is CASSPVASGDTQYF.

The rearrangement uses TRBV2 and TRBJ1-5, with 8 bases matching TRBD1. The CDR3 is 13 residues long. Trimming at V came to 9 bases and at J to 3 bases, leaving 4 bases not matched to a gene. The germline V gene encodes CDR1 SNHLY and CDR2 FYNNEI. The CDR3 spells CARGTGPNQPQHF. Written as DNA, the CDR3 is TGTGCCAGAGGGACAGGTCCCAATCAGCCCCAGCATTTT.

The rearrangement joins TRBV21-1 to TRBJ2-5; the table assigns TRBD2, which was not confirmed against the DNA. TRBV21-1 represents a pseudogene. The CDR3 has 13 residues. The CDR3 region is CASSKDYQETQYF. The DNA of the CDR3 is TGTGCCAGCAGCAAAGACTACCAAGAGACCCAGTACTTC.

The CDR3 region is CASSEENRPRPISGANVLTF. Here the CDR3 DNA reads TGTGCCAGCAGTGAAGAGAACAGACCCCGACCTATCTCTGGGGCCAACGTCCTGACTTTC. The chain links TRBV2 to TRBJ2-6; D ambiguous. The V gene's germline CDR1 is SNHLY and CDR2 FYNNEI. There are 20 residues in the CDR3. V shed 1 base and J shed 0 bases, with 19 bases lying between them.

V and J are TRBV19 and TRBJ1-1, with no clear D. The V and J ends lost 4 bases and 1 base respectively, with 7 bases between them. The germline CDR1 and CDR2 sequences are LNHDA and SQIVND (reference sequence). The CDR3 covers 13 residues. The CDR3 region has the DNA TGTGCCAGTAGTAAGCAGGAGAACACTGAAGCTTTCTTT. It is translated as CASSKQENTEAFF.

The rearrangement uses TRBV2 and TRBJ2-3, with 12 bases lining up with TRBD2. The V gene's germline CDR1 is SNHLY and CDR2 FYNNEI. J gave up 1 base and V 3 bases, and 11 bases lay outside the gene matches. The CDR3 extends over 19 amino acids. CDR3 residues: CASSELAGGHARGTDTQYF. The CDR3 DNA is TGTGCCAGCAGTGAGCTAGCGGGGGGGCATGCAAGAGGCACAGATACGCAGTATTTT.

The chain carries TRBV7-2 and TRBJ2-2; D is uncertain. The CDR3 consists of 16 residues. Trimming cost V 5 bases and J 1 base, with 14 bases left between them. Germline V gives CDR1 SGHTA, CDR2 FQGNSA. CDR3 sequence: CASSPVRGVNTGELFF. For the CDR3, the DNA is TGTGCCAGCAGCCCAGTTCGTGGGGTGAACACCGGGGAGCTGTTTTTT.

This sequence joins TRBV9 and TRBJ2-3, with 10 bases aligning to TRBD1. With V trimmed by 3 bases and J by 3 bases, 4 bases remained unmatched. The CDR3 spans 15 residues. Germline loops: CDR1 SGDLS, CDR2 YYNGEE. The CDR3 nucleotides are TGTGCCAGCAGCGCGACAGGGGGCAGGACAGATACGCAGTATTTT. Residues: CASSATGGRTDTQYF. Supplemented by reference TRBV9 and TRBJ2-3, the full variable domain reads DSGVTQTPKHLITATGQRVTLRCSPRSGDLSVYWYQQSLDQGLQFLIQYYNGEERAKGNILERFSAQQFPDLHSELNLSSLELGDSALYFCASSATGGRTDTQYFGPGTRLTVL.

The chain is built from TRBV2 and TRBJ2-1, with 7 positions matching TRBD2. This CDR3 spans 15 amino acids. The V segment lost 7 bases and the J segment 9 bases; nucleotides outside the gene matches: 15. CDR1 and CDR2 from the germline V gene are SNHLY and FYNNEI. This CDR3 is CASTPRTSPLSEQFF. The CDR3 nucleotides read TGTGCCAGCACCCCAAGGACTAGTCCCTTGAGTGAGCAGTTCTTC.

The rearrangement joins TRBV7-8 to TRBJ2-1; tentatively, D is TRBD1 (5 bases). Trimming took 4 bases from V and 9 from J, leaving 10 bases between them. CDR3 length equals 12 residues. Germline V gives CDR1 SGHVS, CDR2 FQNEAQ. Here the CDR3 DNA reads TGTGCCAGCAGCTCAGGGTTTGGTGAGCAGTTCTTC. Translating gives CASSSGFGEQFF.

This clone has more than one count but fewer than ten. The CDR3 DNA reads TGCAGCGTTGGACAGGGAAAAGAGACCCAGTACTTC. This sequence encodes CSVGQGKETQYF. The rearrangement uses TRBV29-1 and TRBJ2-5; 7 bases map to TRBD1. Germline loops: CDR1 SQVTM, CDR2 ANQGSEA. Trimming removed 4 bases from V and 3 bases from J; junction bases left unmatched: 2. The CDR3 loop spans 12 amino acids. The variable domain in full, completed from reference TRBV29-1 and TRBJ2-5, reads SAVISQKPSRDICQRGTSLTIQCQVDSQVTMMFWYRQQPGQSLTLIATANQGSEATYESGFVIDKFPISRPNLTFSTLTVSNMSPEDSSIYLCSVGQGKETQYFGPGTRLLVL.

The chain combines TRBV5-1 with TRBJ1-2; D unresolved. The CDR3 extends over 13 amino acids. Germline V gene sequence: CDR1 SGHRS, CDR2 YFSETQ. V lost 3 bases and J 8 bases, leaving 14 bases between the germline ends. CDR3: CASSSGGGKGYTF. CDR3 sequence (DNA): TGCGCCAGCAGCTCGGGAGGTGGGAAGGGCTACACCTTC.

The chain uses TRBV19 and TRBJ2-7; a weak D match, TRBD2 (7 bases). The CDR3 sequence is 14 residues long. The V end lost 0 bases, the J end lost 4 bases, and 10 bases lay between the germline ends. Germline V CDR1 and CDR2: LNHDA, SQIVND (reference sequence). The CDR3 DNA follows: TGTGCCAGTAGTATAGACGGGGGGCCGTACGAGCAGTACTTC. The encoded protein is CASSIDGGPYEQYF.

DNA of the CDR3: TGCGCCAGCAGCCCCCGGGGGTTGCGATGCACCTTC. This sequence encodes CASSPRGLRCTF. The chain has TRBV4-1 and TRBJ1-2; D might be TRBD1 (5 bases). The V end lost 4 bases, the J end lost 13 bases, and 16 bases lay between the germline ends. The germline V gene encodes CDR1 MGHRA and CDR2 YSYEKL. CDR3 length equals 12 residues.

This clone was recorded a few times. DNA for the CDR3: TGTGCCAGCTCACCAAGGGACAGAAATTCACCCCTCCACTTT. This sequence encodes CASSPRDRNSPLHF. V gene TRBV18 combines with J gene TRBJ1-6; 7 bases match TRBD1. CDR3 length equals 14 residues. Looked up from germline, CDR1 is KGHSH and CDR2 is LQKENI. V trimming: 2 bases; J trimming: 7 bases; junction bases outside the gene matches: 2.

The genes are TRBV5-1 and TRBJ2-7; D gene unclear. Trimming took off 2 bases at V and 1 base at J, with 19 bases between the two ends. The length of the CDR3 is 17 residues. From germline, CDR1 is SGHRS and CDR2 YFSETQ. The CDR3 spells CASSFEIASQISYEQYF. The CDR3 coding sequence is TGCGCCAGCAGCTTCGAAATTGCGTCGCAGATTTCCTACGAGCAGTACTTC.

The gene calls are TRBV7-9 and TRBJ2-1; D is unresolved. V gave up 3 bases and J gave up 4 bases, with 7 bases separating them. The CDR3 sequence is 13 residues long. Per the germline V gene, CDR1 is SEHNR and CDR2 is FQNEAQ (reference sequence). In DNA form, the CDR3 reads TGTGCCAGCAGCTTCGTCGGGTACAATGAGCAGTTCTTC. Its protein product is CASSFVGYNEQFF.